The rows below give T cell receptor beta chains drawn from one sample of a study of cytomegalovirus exposure and HLA in healthy donors. Generated by immunoSEQ multiplex PCR, the TCRdb table keeps only in-frame clones and is missing some. This repertoire shows 130,000 or so clones, around 75% found once; its top ten account for about 8.3%. The sample was PBMCs. The receptors here all came from a woman in her 50s in good health and CMV-seropositive. Each CDR3 is given with its conserved first and last residue. The D gene is left open where the match is weak. Size is stated for part of the rows, as once, few or many counts, or as a class when the clone is expanded.

D	V	size	J	CDR3	DNA
TRBD1	TRBV5-4	NA	TRBJ2-5	CASSARTGGGQETQYF	TGTGCCAGCAGCGCCCGGACAGGGGGCGGGCAAGAGACCCAGTACTTC
TRBD2	TRBV27	NA	TRBJ2-1	CASSGFGGGNEQFF	TGTGCCAGCAGCGGCTTTGGGGGGGGCAATGAGCAGTTCTTC
NA	TRBV27	NA	TRBJ2-1	CASSFQGFDEQFF	TGTGCCAGCAGTTTCCAGGGATTCGATGAGCAGTTCTTC
NA	TRBV15	few	TRBJ2-5	CATSTRGGPETQYF	TGTGCCACCAGCACGCGCGGGGGCCCGGAGACCCAGTACTTC
TRBD2	TRBV4-2	few	TRBJ2-7	CASSQIAEAGAGDEQYF	TGTGCCAGCAGCCAGATTGCCGAAGCGGGAGCGGGGGACGAGCAGTACTTC
NA	TRBV27	few	TRBJ2-2	CASSLSSGTGELFF	TGTGCCAGCAGTTTATCGTCCGGCACCGGGGAGCTGTTTTTT
TRBD2	TRBV30	NA	TRBJ2-3	CAWSLASGGATDTQYF	TGTGCCTGGAGTTTGGCTAGCGGGGGAGCCACAGATACGCAGTATTTT
TRBD1	TRBV19	once	TRBJ2-5	CASSPLTGGTETQYF	TGTGCCAGTAGTCCCTTAACAGGGGGGACTGAGACCCAGTACTTC
NA	TRBV6-5	NA	TRBJ2-1	CASSSGDSYNEQFF	TGTGCCAGCAGTTCGGGGGATTCCTACAATGAGCAGTTCTTC
NA	TRBV27	NA	TRBJ2-3	CASHLGAEQYF	TGTGCCAGTCACCTAGGAGCCGAGCAGTATTTT
NA	TRBV9	once	TRBJ2-6	CASSLVSGANVLTF	TGTGCCAGCAGCCTTGTTTCTGGGGCCAACGTCCTGACTTTC
NA	TRBV19	many	TRBJ2-5	CASRQAGETQYF	TGTGCCAGTAGGCAGGCAGGAGAGACCCAGTACTTC
NA	TRBV7-2	NA	TRBJ2-7	CASSLMEGPPEQYF	TGTGCCAGCAGCTTAATGGAGGGGCCGCCCGAGCAGTACTTC
NA	TRBV27	NA	TRBJ2-3	CASSLELGSSYTQYF	TGTGCCAGCAGTTTAGAACTTGGGAGCTCTTATACGCAGTATTTT
TRBD2	TRBV5-1	NA	TRBJ2-5	CASSNGTSGSRETQYF	TGCGCCAGCAGCAACGGGACTAGCGGGAGTAGGGAGACCCAGTACTTC
NA	TRBV22-1	NA	TRBJ2-5	CPGSPESRAGETQYF	TGTCCTGGGAGCCCAGAGTCGAGGGCAGGTGAGACCCAGTACTTC
TRBD2	TRBV11-2	few	TRBJ2-2	CASSSRGSDTGELFF	TGTGCCAGCAGCTCGCGGGGGTCTGACACCGGGGAGCTGTTTTTT
TRBD2	TRBV11-2	NA	TRBJ2-1	CASTASGPYNEQFF	TGTGCCAGCACCGCTAGCGGACCGTACAATGAGCAGTTCTTC
NA	TRBV21-1	NA	TRBJ2-2	CASTSGSGILRTGELFF	TGTGCCAGCACCTCGGGTAGCGGGATATTACGCACCGGGGAGCTGTTTTTT
NA	TRBV7-9	NA	TRBJ1-1	CASSWDFLDTEAFF	TGTGCCAGCAGTTGGGACTTCTTGGACACTGAAGCTTTCTTT
NA	TRBV5-1	NA	TRBJ2-7	CASSIMGGYEQYF	TGCGCCAGCAGCATAATGGGAGGATACGAGCAGTACTTC
NA	TRBV5-1	NA	TRBJ2-1	CASSLGTLAGAYNEQFF	TGCGCCAGCAGCTTGGGTACCCTAGCAGGGGCCTACAATGAGCAGTTCTTC
NA	TRBV2	NA	TRBJ2-1	CASSDRAGWGLDEQFF	TGTGCCAGCAGTGACCGGGCGGGCTGGGGTCTGGATGAGCAGTTCTTC
TRBD2	TRBV2	NA	TRBJ2-1	CASSQLAGGYNEQFF	TGTGCCAGCAGTCAGCTAGCGGGGGGTTACAATGAGCAGTTCTTC
NA	TRBV7-3	NA	TRBJ1-2	CASSPNTGSYGYTF	TGTGCCAGCAGCCCTAATACGGGGAGCTATGGCTACACCTTC
NA	TRBV28	few	TRBJ1-5	CASRQDHSNQPQHF	TGTGCCAGCAGACAGGACCATAGCAATCAGCCCCAGCATTTT
TRBD1	TRBV11-2	NA	TRBJ2-3	CASSSPRQGATNTQYF	TGTGCCAGCAGCAGCCCGAGACAGGGGGCGACGAATACGCAGTATTTT
TRBD2	TRBV5-1	NA	TRBJ2-7	CASSLERGAGREQYF	TGCGCCAGCAGCTTGGAGAGGGGAGCGGGGCGCGAGCAGTACTTC
NA	TRBV7-2	NA	TRBJ1-2	CASSLTWTALYGYTF	TGTGCCAGCAGCCTTACCTGGACAGCTCTATATGGCTACACCTTC